One and the same sample provided the 2 T cell receptor beta chains below, sequenced in a study of OX40 agonist ivuxolimab in advanced cancers. Assay used: immunoSEQ multiplex PCR; TCRdb lists only in-frame clones, some missing. The data contain about 79,000 clones, 70% to 90% of them singletons. The sample consisted of CD4+ or CD8+ T cells sorted from blood, taken in a trial of the OX40 agonist ivuxolimab. These receptors were collected from an adult with an advanced solid tumor such as melanoma, head and neck, liver or kidney cancer.

The genes are TRBV6-5 and TRBJ2-4; the D call may be TRBD1 or TRBD2 (6 bases each). CDR1 is MNHEY, CDR2 SVGAGI, per germline. Deletions cut 7 bases from V and 6 bases from J, with 13 bases between. The CDR3 extends over 13 amino acids. CDR3 in amino acids: CASTHKGGNIQYF. In DNA form, the CDR3 reads TGTGCCAGCACCCATAAGGGGGGAAACATTCAGTACTTC.

The V gene is TRBV9, the J gene TRBJ2-1; no clear D. The germline CDR1 and CDR2 sequences are SGDLS and YYNGEE. The CDR3 runs 17 residues. Deletions cut 1 base from V and 2 bases from J, with 16 bases between. CDR3 sequence reads: CASSVSVMADPYNEQFF. The CDR3, as DNA: TGTGCCAGCAGCGTAAGTGTCATGGCAGACCCCTACAATGAGCAGTTCTTC.